This T cell receptor (beta chain) was observed in a study of shared clonotypes between healthy human individuals. Overall study results and limits: The expectation was that sequencing depth would affect clonotype sharing among donors.

As handled by the study authors: From ImmunoSEQ came sequences covering only the junction and carrying no quality scores, so filtering differed. Using immunoSEQ multiplex PCR, the repertoire was profiled, and TCRdb retains in-frame clones only, with some absent. V and J calls and clone size come straight from that table; D and trimming were deduced from the DNA. Among around 500,000 clones listed, 70% to 80% were seen once. CDR1 and CDR2 from the germline V gene are SNHLY and FYNNEI. This CDR3 region has 12 residues. With 6 bases removed from V and 6 bases from J, the gap between germline ends came to 9 bases. This clone was counted once. Its target is not known. The study drew its donors from healthy HIV-negative adults without recent acute infections or vaccinations.

Sequencing was carried out using PBMCs. The gene calls are TRBV2 and TRBJ2-1; possible D gene TRBD2, 5 bases. The sequence was obtained from a woman in her thirties or forties in good health. Some clones in this sample may be carry-over from other donors' samples. CDR3 protein: CASSGVVNEQFF. The CDR3 region has the DNA TGTGCCAGCAGCGGGGTGGTCAATGAGCAGTTCTTC.